This is a list of T cell receptor beta chains from one sample in a study of T cells in Graves' hyperthyroidism and ophthalmopathy. TCRdb used MiXCR to reprocess the multiplex PCR reads, holding one entry per CDR3 protein. Here the sample spans hundreds of thousands of distinct CDR3 sequences, roughly a third being singletons. The material sequenced was blood. Source of these receptors: a woman aged 40 to 55 with Graves' hyperthyroidism. The CDR3 runs from the conserved cysteine through the conserved F or W. Fields, in order: CDR3 DNA, CDR3 protein, clone size, V gene, D gene, J gene. A D gene is named only where the DNA matches it firmly. The size entry is marked missing in some rows and otherwise reads once, few, many or a size class.

DNA: TGTGCCAGTATCCGGGATTTAAGGTACACTGAAGCTTTCTTT
CDR3: CASIRDLRYTEAFF
size: .
V: TRBV19
D: .
J: TRBJ1-1

DNA: TGTGCCAGCAGCCACCGGGACAGGTCTTCACCCCTCCACTTT
CDR3: CASSHRDRSSPLHF
size: .
V: TRBV9
D: TRBD1
J: TRBJ1-6

DNA: TGTGCCAGCAGTGAACAGCCCCCATCCATGAACACTGAAGCTTTCTTT
CDR3: CASSEQPPSMNTEAFF
size: .
V: TRBV6-5
D: .
J: TRBJ1-1

DNA: TGTGCCAGCAGCGTAGAGGGGACGGGGGGAAGCGTTGAAGCTTTCTTT
CDR3: CASSVEGTGGSVEAFF
size: .
V: TRBV9
D: .
J: TRBJ1-1

DNA: TGTGCCAGCTCAAATTTCCATCAGCCCCAGCATTTT
CDR3: CASSNFHQPQHF
size: few
V: TRBV2
D: .
J: TRBJ1-5

DNA: TGTGCCAGCAGCCACCGGGACGGAGACTCCTACGAGCAGTACTTC
CDR3: CASSHRDGDSYEQYF
size: .
V: TRBV11-1
D: .
J: TRBJ2-7

DNA: TGTGCCAGCAGCTTCGGGACAGGGCCCATCGAGCAGTACTTC
CDR3: CASSFGTGPIEQYF
size: .
V: TRBV5-6
D: TRBD1
J: TRBJ2-7

DNA: TGTGCCAGCAGCTTACTGTACCAAGAGACCCAGTACTTC
CDR3: CASSLLYQETQYF
size: many
V: TRBV5-6
D: .
J: TRBJ2-5

DNA: TGCGCCAGCAGCCAACCCCTGACATCTAACTATGGCTACACCTTC
CDR3: CASSQPLTSNYGYTF
size: many
V: TRBV4-1
D: .
J: TRBJ1-2

DNA: TGTGCCACCGCCGGGGCCAACGTCCTGACTTTC
CDR3: CATAGANVLTF
size: many
V: TRBV10-3
D: .
J: TRBJ2-6

DNA: TGTGCCAGCAGTTACGTGACGGAAGAGACCCAGTACTTC
CDR3: CASSYVTEETQYF
size: many
V: TRBV6-2/TRBV6-3
D: .
J: TRBJ2-5

DNA: TGTGCCACCTCCCCGTGGACAGGGGTTCCGGGGACCCAGTACTTC
CDR3: CATSPWTGVPGTQYF
size: few
V: TRBV10-3
D: TRBD1
J: TRBJ2-5

DNA: TGTGCCAGCAGCGTTAGCGGGATGCAACAAGAGACCCAGTACTTC
CDR3: CASSVSGMQQETQYF
size: many
V: TRBV5-4
D: TRBD2
J: TRBJ2-5

DNA: TGTGCCAGCAGCCCGGGGGGGGAACACGGACTCCGGGACACTGAAGCTTTCTTT
CDR3: CASSPGGEHGLRDTEAFF
size: few
V: TRBV7-9
D: .
J: TRBJ1-1

DNA: TGTGCCAGCAGTGAGGGGAGCTCCTCTGGAAACACCATATATTTT
CDR3: CASSEGSSSGNTIYF
size: .
V: TRBV6-4
D: .
J: TRBJ1-3

DNA: TGTGCCAGCAGTTTCCAATCACAGGGTCCTGGGGGCTACACCTTC
CDR3: CASSFQSQGPGGYTF
size: .
V: TRBV10-2
D: .
J: TRBJ1-2

DNA: TGTGCCAGCAGCGGGACAGGGGAGAACGAGCAGTACTTC
CDR3: CASSGTGENEQYF
size: many
V: TRBV7-2
D: TRBD1
J: TRBJ2-7

DNA: TGTGCCAGCAGCTTATGGCAGGGCTGGGGGACTGAAGCTTTCTTT
CDR3: CASSLWQGWGTEAFF
size: many
V: TRBV7-2
D: .
J: TRBJ1-1

DNA: TGTGCCAGCAGTTCAAGGAATGAGAATTCACCCCTCCACTTT
CDR3: CASSSRNENSPLHF
size: many
V: TRBV6-6
D: .
J: TRBJ1-6

DNA: TGTGCCGACCTTGGCGGACGGATAAACACCGGGGAGCTGTTTTTT
CDR3: CADLGGRINTGELFF
size: .
V: TRBV7-9
D: .
J: TRBJ2-2

DNA: TGTGCCACCGCCCTAGCGGAGTATCGCACAGATACGCAGTATTTT
CDR3: CATALAEYRTDTQYF
size: few
V: TRBV15
D: TRBD2
J: TRBJ2-3

DNA: .
CDR3: CASRRGDVLTFGAGTGELFF
size: .
V: TRBV19
D: .
J: TRBJ2-2